This TCR beta chain was retrieved from a study of blood T cell repertoires in COVID-19. Germline lookup yields CDR1 SGHDN and CDR2 FVKESK. V was cut by 1 base and J by 0 bases, with 10 bases left in between. The CDR3 has 16 residues. Original data processing: Nucleated cell counts were estimated from reference gene primer amplification. The data were produced by immunoSEQ multiplex PCR, yet TCRdb's version contains in-frame clones alone and is incomplete. V and J calls and clone size come straight from that table; D and trimming were deduced from the DNA. This table has tens of thousands of clones, about 90% appearing once.

The sequenced sample was peripheral blood. The chain combines TRBV14 with TRBJ2-1; maybe TRBD1 (5 bases). The source is a human donor in a cohort sampled during active COVID-19. CDR3 amino acids: CASSQAHRSSYNEQFF. The CDR3 coding sequence is TGTGCCAGCAGCCAAGCTCACAGGAGCTCCTACAATGAGCAGTTCTTC.